The rows below give T cell receptor beta chains drawn from one sample of a study of cytomegalovirus exposure and HLA in healthy donors. TCRdb's table, derived via immunoSEQ multiplex PCR, lists solely in-frame clones and lacks some. Of approximately 130,000 clones listed, around 83% are singletons. Input material: PBMCs. Source of these receptors: a woman aged 50 to 60 in good health and CMV-seropositive. CDR3s include the opening cysteine and the closing phenylalanine or tryptophan. D genes are given only for firm matches. Some rows mark clone size as missing; the rest say once, few, many or name a class of expanded clone.

abundance: -; d_gene: TRBD1; v_gene: TRBV5-1; j_gene: TRBJ2-3; CDR3aa: CASSSGATGGLTDTQYF; CDR3nt: TGCGCCAGCAGCTCAGGGGCGACAGGGGGCCTCACAGATACGCAGTATTTT
abundance: few; d_gene: -; v_gene: TRBV19; j_gene: TRBJ1-4; CDR3aa: CASSKGGATNEKLFF; CDR3nt: TGTGCCAGTAGCAAAGGGGGGGCAACTAATGAAAAACTGTTTTTT
abundance: -; d_gene: TRBD1; v_gene: TRBV28; j_gene: TRBJ1-5; CDR3aa: CASSLVGQGKNQPQHF; CDR3nt: TGTGCCAGCAGCCTTGTCGGACAGGGCAAAAATCAGCCCCAGCATTTT
abundance: few; d_gene: TRBD2; v_gene: TRBV19; j_gene: TRBJ2-7; CDR3aa: CASRRLAGHSYEQYF; CDR3nt: TGTGCCAGTAGGCGACTAGCGGGACACTCCTACGAGCAGTACTTC
abundance: -; d_gene: -; v_gene: TRBV5-4; j_gene: TRBJ1-2; CDR3aa: CASSLSPEGDYGYTF; CDR3nt: TGTGCCAGCAGCTTGTCCCCCGAGGGGGACTATGGCTACACCTTC
abundance: -; d_gene: TRBD1; v_gene: TRBV10-3; j_gene: TRBJ1-2; CDR3aa: CAINRGQGTYGYTF; CDR3nt: TGTGCCATCAACCGCGGACAGGGGACCTATGGCTACACCTTC
abundance: few; d_gene: TRBD1; v_gene: TRBV5-1; j_gene: TRBJ2-5; CDR3aa: CASSLGSTGTEETQYF; CDR3nt: TGCGCCAGCAGCTTGGGGTCGACAGGGACGGAGGAGACCCAGTACTTC
abundance: -; d_gene: TRBD1; v_gene: TRBV15; j_gene: TRBJ1-1; CDR3aa: CATSRGGQQNTEAFF; CDR3nt: TGTGCCACCAGCAGAGGGGGACAGCAGAACACTGAAGCTTTCTTT
abundance: -; d_gene: -; v_gene: TRBV18; j_gene: TRBJ1-2; CDR3aa: CASSLQGTDGYTF; CDR3nt: TGTGCCAGCTCACTACAGGGAACCGATGGCTACACCTTC
abundance: -; d_gene: -; v_gene: TRBV5-1; j_gene: TRBJ2-4; CDR3aa: CASSLDGYYRGNIQYF; CDR3nt: TGCGCCAGCAGCTTGGATGGTTACTATAGGGGCAACATTCAGTACTTC
abundance: -; d_gene: -; v_gene: TRBV28; j_gene: TRBJ2-5; CDR3aa: CASSGTQETQYF; CDR3nt: TGTGCCAGCAGTGGTACTCAAGAGACCCAGTACTTC
abundance: -; d_gene: TRBD2; v_gene: TRBV28; j_gene: TRBJ2-7; CDR3aa: CASSGSGTTLWGEQYF; CDR3nt: TGTGCCAGCAGTGGCTCCGGGACTACTCTGTGGGGTGAGCAGTACTTC
abundance: -; d_gene: -; v_gene: TRBV29-1; j_gene: TRBJ1-1; CDR3aa: CSVLTTTAFF; CDR3nt: TGCAGCGTTCTGACAACCACAGCTTTCTTT
abundance: -; d_gene: TRBD1; v_gene: TRBV5-1; j_gene: TRBJ1-5; CDR3aa: CASSKGQGLDQPQHF; CDR3nt: TGCGCCAGCAGCAAAGGACAGGGCTTAGATCAGCCCCAGCATTTT
abundance: -; d_gene: TRBD2; v_gene: TRBV5-4; j_gene: TRBJ2-1; CDR3aa: CASSLGLAEYNEQFF; CDR3nt: TGTGCCAGCAGCTTGGGACTAGCGGAGTACAATGAGCAGTTCTTC
abundance: -; d_gene: -; v_gene: TRBV28; j_gene: TRBJ2-2; CDR3aa: CASSSPADSPGELFF; CDR3nt: TGTGCCAGCAGTTCCCCCGCGGACAGTCCCGGGGAGCTGTTTTTT
abundance: few; d_gene: TRBD1; v_gene: TRBV7-9; j_gene: TRBJ1-2; CDR3aa: CASSITGGYNYGYTF; CDR3nt: TGTGCCAGCAGCATCACAGGGGGGTACAACTATGGCTACACCTTC
abundance: -; d_gene: -; v_gene: TRBV28; j_gene: TRBJ1-1; CDR3aa: CASSPRTGGAFF; CDR3nt: TGTGCCAGCAGTCCCAGGACCGGGGGGGCTTTCTTT
abundance: -; d_gene: TRBD2; v_gene: TRBV18; j_gene: TRBJ2-5; CDR3aa: CASSPGTSGRQTQYF; CDR3nt: TGTGCCAGCTCACCGGGGACTAGCGGGAGACAGACCCAGTACTTC
abundance: few; d_gene: -; v_gene: TRBV7-9; j_gene: TRBJ1-1; CDR3aa: CASSLQGNTEAFF; CDR3nt: TGTGCCAGCAGCCTTCAGGGGAACACTGAAGCTTTCTTT
abundance: once; d_gene: -; v_gene: TRBV15; j_gene: TRBJ2-7; CDR3aa: CATSRVAGSYEQYF; CDR3nt: TGTGCCACCAGCAGAGTCGCCGGCTCCTACGAGCAGTACTTC
abundance: -; d_gene: -; v_gene: TRBV30; j_gene: TRBJ2-5; CDR3aa: CAWAGQAETQYF; CDR3nt: TGTGCCTGGGCCGGACAAGCAGAGACCCAGTACTTC
abundance: -; d_gene: -; v_gene: TRBV27; j_gene: TRBJ1-5; CDR3aa: CASSFGGSNQPQHF; CDR3nt: TGTGCCAGCAGTTTCGGGGGTAGCAATCAGCCCCAGCATTTT
abundance: -; d_gene: TRBD1; v_gene: TRBV11-2; j_gene: TRBJ1-2; CDR3aa: CASSWDRDGYTF; CDR3nt: TGTGCCAGCAGCTGGGACAGAGATGGCTACACCTTC
abundance: -; d_gene: TRBD1; v_gene: TRBV6-5; j_gene: TRBJ1-1; CDR3aa: CASSGQGYTEAFF; CDR3nt: TGTGCCAGCAGTGGACAGGGTTACACTGAAGCTTTCTTT
abundance: -; d_gene: -; v_gene: TRBV6-6; j_gene: TRBJ1-6; CDR3aa: CASSISGHNSPLHF; CDR3nt: TGTGCCAGCAGCATAAGTGGGCATAATTCACCCCTCCACTTT